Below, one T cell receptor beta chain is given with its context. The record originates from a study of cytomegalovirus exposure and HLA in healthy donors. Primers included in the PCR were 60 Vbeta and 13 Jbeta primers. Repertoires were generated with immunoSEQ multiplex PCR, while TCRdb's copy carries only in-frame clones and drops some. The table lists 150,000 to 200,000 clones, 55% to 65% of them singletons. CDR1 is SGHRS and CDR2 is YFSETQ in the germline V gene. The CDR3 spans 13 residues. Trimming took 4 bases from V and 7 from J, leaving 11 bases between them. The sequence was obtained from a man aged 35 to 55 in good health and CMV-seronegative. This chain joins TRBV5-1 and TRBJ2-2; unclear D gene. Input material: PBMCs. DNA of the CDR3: TGCGCCAGCAGCCCCGACATTGACGGGGAGCTGTTTTTT. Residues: CASSPDIDGELFF. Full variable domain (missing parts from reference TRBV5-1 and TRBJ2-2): KAGVTQTPRYLIKTRGQQVTLSCSPISGHRSVSWYQQTPGQGLQFLFEYFSETQRNKGNFPGRFSGRQFSNSRSEMNVSTLELGDSALYLCASSPDIDGELFFGEGSRLTVL.